This T cell receptor beta chain was recovered during a study of response to subunit inactivated influenza vaccine. Using its own MiXCR run on the RT-PCR reads, TCRdb lists one record per CDR3 protein. The sample shows roughly 620,000 distinct CDR3 sequences, about 11% of them seen only once. This clonotype was picked up a small number of times. The CDR3 length is 16 residues. Germline loops: CDR1 MNHEY, CDR2 SVGEGT. Trimming cost V 2 bases and J 2 bases, with 16 bases left between them. These data also featured in a second study, about T cells expressing NK-cell markers. From that second work: Template switching by 5'RACE with UMIs generated the TCR beta cDNA.

This rearrangement joins TRBV6-2 or TRBV6-3 to TRBJ2-7; a weak D match, TRBD1 (5 bases). The sequence was collected from a man aged 45 to 65 who received an inactivated influenza vaccine. Here the sequenced sample was PBMCs from blood, taken on the day of vaccination. CDR3 coding DNA: TGTGCCAGCAGTTACGCCGTCGACAGCCTAACCTACGAGCAGTACTTC. This gives the protein CASSYAVDSLTYEQYF.